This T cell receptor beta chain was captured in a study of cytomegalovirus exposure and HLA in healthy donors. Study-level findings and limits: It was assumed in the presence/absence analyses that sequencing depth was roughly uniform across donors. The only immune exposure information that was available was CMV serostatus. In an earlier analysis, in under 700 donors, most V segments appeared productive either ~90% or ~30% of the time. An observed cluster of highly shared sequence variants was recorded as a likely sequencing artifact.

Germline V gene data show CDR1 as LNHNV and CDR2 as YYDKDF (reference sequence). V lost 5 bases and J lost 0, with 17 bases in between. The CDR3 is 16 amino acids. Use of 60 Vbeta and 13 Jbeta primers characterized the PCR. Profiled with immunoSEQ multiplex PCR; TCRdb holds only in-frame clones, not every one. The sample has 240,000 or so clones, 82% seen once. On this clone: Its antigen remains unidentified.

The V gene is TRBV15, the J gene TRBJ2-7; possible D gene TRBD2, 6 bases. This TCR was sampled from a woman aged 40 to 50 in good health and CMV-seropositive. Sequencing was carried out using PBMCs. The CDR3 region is CATSLGWGGDSYEQYF. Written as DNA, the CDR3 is TGTGCCACCAGCTTAGGATGGGGCGGGGACTCCTACGAGCAGTACTTC.